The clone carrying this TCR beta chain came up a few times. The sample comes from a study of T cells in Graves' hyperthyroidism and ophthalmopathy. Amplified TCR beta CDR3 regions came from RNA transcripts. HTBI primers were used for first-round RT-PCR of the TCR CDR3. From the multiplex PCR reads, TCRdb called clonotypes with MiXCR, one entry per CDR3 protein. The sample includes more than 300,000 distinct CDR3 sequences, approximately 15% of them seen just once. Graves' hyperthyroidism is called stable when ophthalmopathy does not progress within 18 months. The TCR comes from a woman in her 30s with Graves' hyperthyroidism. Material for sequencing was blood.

The CDR3 loop is CASSYSHPLSFSGSSYEQYF. The CDR3 DNA is TGTGCCAGCAGTTACTCCCACCCCCTGTCCTTTAGCGGGTCCTCCTACGAGCAGTACTTC. This chain uses TRBV6-5 with TRBJ2-7, with 7 positions matching TRBD2. The CDR3 loop spans 20 amino acids. With V trimmed by 0 bases and J by 0 bases, 17 bases remained unmatched. From germline, CDR1 is MNHEY and CDR2 SVGAGI.